Below are 10 T cell receptor beta chains sequenced from a single sample in a study of shared clonotypes between healthy human individuals (TCRdb year 2020). Libraries were built with the immunoSEQ multiplex PCR assay. The source is immuneACCESS, and TCRdb retained only in-frame sequences with V and J called. Part of the clones is not carried over; for the studies checked, unresolved V genes explain less than half of this, and the remainder is unexplained. This sample has about 590,000 clones in its table, and roughly 96% of those were observed once. Less than 0.13% of the sample rests with the top ten. CD8 naive samples consisted of CD45RO-negative cells that were positively selected for CCR7, yielding a CD45RA+CCR7+ population without TemRA cells. The sequencing input was naive CD8+ T cells sorted from blood. The sample's cell subset or site label, decoded: CD45RA+CCR7+. Receptors were obtained from a woman younger than 45 in good health.

The V gene is TRBV7-8, the J gene TRBJ2-7, with D perhaps matching TRBD1 or TRBD2 (5 bases each). The germline V gene has CDR1 SGHVS and CDR2 FQNEAQ. The V end lost 4 bases, the J end lost 4 bases, and 14 bases lay between the germline ends. CDR3 length: 14 residues. The CDR3 is CASSSNHGGYEQYF. CDR3 sequence (DNA): TGTGCCAGCAGCTCAAATCATGGGGGTTACGAGCAGTACTTC. The full variable domain, with the rest looked up from reference TRBV7-8 and TRBJ2-7, is GAGVSQSPRYKVAKRGQDVALRCDPISGHVSLFWYQQALGQGPEFLTYFQNEAQLDKSGLPSDRFFAERPEGSVSTLKIQRTQQEDSAVYLCASSSNHGGYEQYFGPGTRLTVT.

The chain links TRBV7-8 to TRBJ2-3, with 12 bases identical to TRBD2. From germline, CDR1 is SGHVS and CDR2 FQNEAQ. The CDR3 is made up of 16 amino acids. After removal of 3 bases from V and 5 bases from J, the junction contained 6 bases not matched to a gene. The CDR3 region has the DNA TGTGCCAGCAGCTTCCGACTAGCGGGAGCCCTAGATACGCAGTATTTT. It codes for CASSFRLAGALDTQYF.

The chain carries TRBV28 and TRBJ1-1; TRBD1 matches 7 bases. After removal of 2 bases from V and 0 bases from J, the junction contained 12 bases not matched to a gene. The CDR3 runs to 18 residues. Germline loops: CDR1 MDHEN, CDR2 SYDVKM. CDR3 in DNA: TGTGCCAGCAGTTTACGACCGGACAGGACCACCATGAACACTGAAGCTTTCTTT. It yields the protein CASSLRPDRTTMNTEAFF.

The chain joins TRBV30 to TRBJ2-1; 8 bases agree with TRBD2. CDR3 length equals 15 residues. Germline V gene sequence: CDR1 GTSNPN, CDR2 SVGIG (reference sequence). With 0 bases clipped from V and 8 bases from J, the junction kept 9 bases outside the gene matches. CDR3 DNA sequence: TGTGCCTGGAGTGTTACCCGGGAGGGCCTAGATGAGCAGTTCTTC. Translating gives CAWSVTREGLDEQFF. The full variable domain, completed using reference TRBV30 and TRBJ2-1, is SQTIHQWPATLVQPVGSPLSLECTVEGTSNPNLYWYRQAAGRGLQLLFYSVGIGQISSEVPQNLSASRPQDRQFILSSKKLLLSDSGFYLCAWSVTREGLDEQFFGPGTRLTVL.

The genes are TRBV6-5 and TRBJ2-2; no reliable D call. From germline, CDR1 is MNHEY and CDR2 SVGAGI. This CDR3 comprises 13 residues. The V end was cut by 5 bases, the J end by 5 bases, with 9 bases between. The CDR3 reads CASSRQYTGELFF. The CDR3 DNA follows: TGTGCCAGCAGTCGACAATATACCGGGGAGCTGTTTTTT.

The chain is built from TRBV27 and TRBJ2-1; TRBD1 might be the D (5 bases). Germline CDR1 MNHEY, CDR2 SMNVEV (reference sequence). V shed 4 bases and J shed 7 bases, with 11 bases lying between them. This CDR3 contains 13 residues. The chain's CDR3 is CASSYSKGNEQFF. The CDR3 DNA reads TGTGCCAGCAGTTACTCCAAGGGGAATGAGCAGTTCTTC.

The V and J genes are TRBV6-7 and TRBJ2-7; 8 bases line up with TRBD2. TRBV6-7 is recorded as an ORF, its role being uncertain. J gave up 2 bases and V 2 bases, and 8 bases lay outside the gene matches. The CDR3 is 16 residues long. Written as DNA, the CDR3 is TGTGCCAGCAGTTACCGTCAGAGCGGGAGTCCCTACGAGCAGTACTTC. Protein: CASSYRQSGSPYEQYF.

Details on this clone: The same CDR3 also results from other DNA sequences found in this sample. This chain links TRBV15 with TRBJ1-5; D is unresolved. Per germline, CDR1 LNHNV and CDR2 YYDKDF (reference sequence). Trimming pared 1 base from V and 5 bases from J, leaving 6 bases between. The CDR3 contains 13 residues. The chain's CDR3 is CATSRGGDQPQHF. The CDR3 coding sequence is TGTGCCACCAGCAGAGGTGGCGATCAGCCCCAGCATTTT.

The V and J genes are TRBV9 and TRBJ2-5; D remains unclear. This CDR3 has 15 amino acids. CDR1 is SGDLS, CDR2 YYNGEE, per germline. Trimming pared 0 bases from V and 2 bases from J, leaving 11 bases between. CDR3: CASSVESYGQETQYF. For the CDR3, the DNA is TGTGCCAGCAGCGTAGAATCATACGGGCAAGAGACCCAGTACTTC.

V usage is TRBV28 and J usage is TRBJ1-3; D unresolved. Germline CDR1 MDHEN, CDR2 SYDVKM. Trimming removed 7 bases at V and 4 bases at J, with 8 bases between. The CDR3 extends over 12 amino acids. The CDR3 reads CASINQGNTIYF. The DNA for the CDR3 is TGTGCCAGCATCAATCAAGGAAACACCATATATTTT.